These T cell receptor beta chains were read from a single sample in a study of blood T cell repertoires in COVID-19. Sequenced by immunoSEQ multiplex PCR; TCRdb stores in-frame clones only, minus some. The table shows around 450,000 clones, with about 85% occurring only once. The sequenced sample was PBMCs or T cells enriched from blood (not recorded which). Receptors originate from a woman under 30 with acute COVID-19. The CDR3 runs from the conserved cysteine through the conserved F or W. Each record gives: D gene, V gene, clone size, J gene, CDR3 DNA, CDR3 protein. The D gene is left open where the match is weak. Clone size is shown for a subset of rows, as once, few, many or a class of expanded clone.

>TRBD2|TRBV10-1|.|TRBJ2-3
TGCGCCAGCAGTGGAGCGGGAACTTTGACAGATACGCAGTATTTT
CASSGAGTLTDTQYF
>.|TRBV6-5|.|TRBJ1-2
TGTGCCAGCATTTGGAACGACAGCCCGCCCTATGGCTACACCTTC
CASIWNDSPPYGYTF
>.|TRBV5-4|.|TRBJ1-2
TGTGCCAGCATCCCGGGGGGCAGGGGAGTGTTCGATGGCTACACCTTC
CASIPGGRGVFDGYTF
>TRBD2|TRBV24-1|.|TRBJ2-3
TGTGCCACCAGTGATAGCGGGATAGGTACGCAGTATTTT
CATSDSGIGTQYF
>TRBD1|TRBV7-3|.|TRBJ1-2
TGTGCCAGCAGCTTACAGGGGGATAGTCCGTATGGCTACACCTTC
CASSLQGDSPYGYTF
>TRBD2|TRBV27|once|TRBJ2-7
TGTGCCAGCAGTCAAGCCGGGACTAGCGGGAGGATCACAGCCTACGAGCAGTACTTC
CASSQAGTSGRITAYEQYF
>.|TRBV18|.|TRBJ1-4
TGTGCCAGCTCACCATTTCGGGGGGCGAAGGGCCCAAATGAAAAACTGTTTTTT
CASSPFRGAKGPNEKLFF
>TRBD1|TRBV12-3/TRBV12-4|.|TRBJ1-3
TGTGCCAGCTCAGGGGGCGGTGGAAACACCATATATTTT
CASSGGGGNTIYF
>TRBD1|TRBV4-1|.|TRBJ1-2
TGCGCCAGCAGCCACAGATCCGGGACAGATGGCTACACCTTC
CASSHRSGTDGYTF
>.|TRBV19|.|TRBJ1-1
TGTGCCAGCACTGCATCGATACTATGGGGGCAGGGGAACACTGAAGCTTTCTTT
CASTASILWGQGNTEAFF
>.|TRBV5-4|.|TRBJ2-7
TGTGCCAGCAGCACTAAGGATAGGGGACGGGGCCGGGAGGAGCAGTACTTC
CASSTKDRGRGREEQYF
>.|TRBV10-1|.|TRBJ2-7
TGCGCCAGCAGTGAACAGAGGACATCCTACGAGCAGTACTTC
CASSEQRTSYEQYF
>TRBD1|TRBV11-2|.|TRBJ2-7
TGTGCCAGCAGCTTCTCCAGGGGGCTCTACGAGCAGTACTTC
CASSFSRGLYEQYF
>TRBD1|TRBV5-1|.|TRBJ2-1
TGCGCCAGCAGCCTTGGACAGGGGGCGTACGATGAGCAGTTCTTC
CASSLGQGAYDEQFF
>TRBD1|TRBV28|.|TRBJ1-2
TGTGCCAGCAGTTTAGGGAGACAGGGGGATTCTCGTGGCTACACCTTC
CASSLGRQGDSRGYTF
>.|TRBV19|.|TRBJ1-2
TGTGCCAGTAGTATAGAGGCCACAATCTATGGCTACACCTTC
CASSIEATIYGYTF
>TRBD1|TRBV7-2|.|TRBJ1-5
TGTGCCAGCAGCTTGTACAGGGGGTATAGCAATCAGCCCCAGCATTTT
CASSLYRGYSNQPQHF
>TRBD1|TRBV11-2|.|TRBJ2-6
TGTGCCAGCAGCAAGACAGGGGACGGGGCCAACGTCCTGACTTTC
CASSKTGDGANVLTF